One sample yielded the 12 T cell receptor beta chains listed below, sequenced in a study of T cells in Graves' hyperthyroidism and ophthalmopathy. Authors of the study amplified TCR beta CDR3 regions from RNA transcripts. With the HTBI primer set, the TCR CDR3 went through a first round of RT-PCR. From the multiplex PCR reads, TCRdb called clonotypes with MiXCR, one entry per CDR3 protein. Of 500,000 to 750,000 distinct CDR3 sequences listed, roughly 14% are singletons. The material sequenced was blood. The receptors were sampled from a woman in her 30s with Graves' hyperthyroidism.

The sample holds many counts of this clonotype. V usage is TRBV28 and J usage is TRBJ1-2; possibly TRBD1 for D (6 bases). The V end was cut by 7 bases, the J end by 5 bases, with 17 bases between. Per germline, CDR1 MDHEN and CDR2 SYDVKM. The CDR3 extends over 14 amino acids. The CDR3 loop is CASNLSTGQYGYTF. CDR3 nucleotides: TGTGCCAGCAACCTATCGACAGGTCAATATGGCTACACCTTC.

This clonotype has ten or more counts. The J gene is TRBJ2-1, the V gene TRBV6-2 or TRBV6-3; unclear D gene. V lost 6 bases and J lost 0, with 6 bases in between. The CDR3 contains 13 residues. Germline V gives CDR1 MNHEY, CDR2 SVGEGT. The chain's CDR3 is CASRDLSYNEQFF. In DNA, the CDR3 is TGTGCCAGCAGGGACCTCTCCTACAATGAGCAGTTCTTC.

The chain employs TRBV6-1 and TRBJ2-6, with 9 bases aligning to TRBD1. The germline V gene encodes CDR1 MNHNS and CDR2 SASEGT. The CDR3 is 19 residues long. V was clipped by 4 bases and J by 2 bases; unmatched bases: 12. The CDR3 DNA reads TGTGCCAGCAGTGGCCCCACAGGGGGCGTTCTCGCTGGGGCCAACGTCCTGACTTTC. It yields the protein CASSGPTGGVLAGANVLTF.

The genes are TRBV7-3 and TRBJ2-7; TRBD1 might be the D (5 bases). The CDR3 is 15 residues long. Trimming stripped 5 bases from V and 0 bases from J, with 14 bases between. Germline V gives CDR1 SGHTA, CDR2 FQGTGA. CDR3 DNA sequence: TGTGCCAGCAGCCCGTTACAGGCCCACTCCTACGAGCAGTACTTC. It translates to CASSPLQAHSYEQYF.

This clonotype has at least ten counts. V gene TRBV6-1 combines with J gene TRBJ1-2, with D tentatively TRBD1 (6 bases). The CDR3 contains 17 residues. V lost 0 bases and J 6 bases, leaving 20 bases between the germline ends. Germline CDR1 is MNHNS and CDR2 is SASEGT. The CDR3 DNA sequence: TGTGCCAGCAGTGAAGCAGGGGACAACTGGTCGGTCAATGGCTACACCTTC. Translation: CASSEAGDNWSVNGYTF.

This clonotype occurred a few times. The chain uses TRBV6-1 and TRBJ1-2; possibly TRBD1 for D (6 bases). Germline loops: CDR1 MNHNS, CDR2 SASEGT. Deletions cut 8 bases from V and 1 base from J, with 17 bases between. This CDR3 comprises 15 residues. The CDR3 reads CASDEQGDNNYGYTF. CDR3 in DNA: TGTGCCAGCGACGAACAGGGAGATAATAACTATGGCTACACCTTC.

The chain carries TRBV20-1 and TRBJ2-7; 9 bases line up with TRBD1. Germline V gene sequence: CDR1 DFQATT, CDR2 SNEGSKA (reference sequence). V lost 0 bases and J lost 6; bases outside the gene matches: 21. The CDR3 covers 19 residues. CDR3 in amino acids: CSARDRNITRRDRASEQYF. The CDR3 DNA is TGCAGTGCTAGAGATCGGAATATTACTAGGAGGGACAGGGCGAGCGAGCAGTACTTC.

This clonotype was counted only a few times. The chain couples TRBV7-6 to TRBJ1-2; D is perhaps TRBD1 (5 bases). CDR1 and CDR2 from the germline V gene are SGHVS and FNYEAQ. Trimming cost V 1 base and J 2 bases, with 8 bases left between them. This CDR3 spans 14 amino acids. The chain's CDR3 is CASSLGGVNYGYTF. CDR3 bases: TGTGCCAGCAGCTTAGGGGGCGTCAACTATGGCTACACCTTC. Variable domain in full (rest from reference TRBV7-6 and TRBJ1-2): GAGVSQSPRYKVTKRGQDVALRCDPISGHVSLYWYRQALGQGPEFLTYFNYEAQQDKSGLPNDRFSAERPEGSISTLTIQRTEQRDSAMYRCASSLGGVNYGYTFGSGTRLTVV.

This clonotype was picked up many times. V usage is TRBV2 and J usage is TRBJ2-7; D unclear. The CDR3 sequence is 13 residues long. The germline V gene encodes CDR1 SNHLY and CDR2 FYNNEI. The V end was cut by 7 bases, the J end by 2 bases, with 12 bases between. The CDR3 region is CASKRTETYEQYF. The CDR3 region has the DNA TGTGCCAGCAAAAGGACGGAAACCTACGAGCAGTACTTC.

V usage is TRBV6-4 and J usage is TRBJ2-1, with 7 bases matching TRBD2. The CDR3 contains 15 residues. The ends lost 3 bases at V and 5 bases at J; junction bases unmatched: 7. Per germline, CDR1 MRHNA and CDR2 SNTAGT. CDR3 DNA: TGTGCCAGCAGTGATCGGGGGGAGGGTCACAATGAGCAGTTCTTC. Amino acids: CASSDRGEGHNEQFF.

The chain joins TRBV27 to TRBJ2-2; 13 positions match TRBD2. After removal of 6 bases from V and 0 bases from J, the junction contained 4 bases not matched to a gene. Germline CDR1 MNHEY, CDR2 SMNVEV (reference sequence). The CDR3 is 17 residues long. CDR3 sequence (DNA): TGTGCCAGCAGCGCACTAGCGGGAGGGTCGAACACCGGGGAGCTGTTTTTT. Its protein product is CASSALAGGSNTGELFF.

There are many counts of this clonotype. The chain's CDR3 is CSVGGPGLAGAVDTQYF. For the CDR3, the DNA is TGCAGCGTTGGGGGTCCGGGACTAGCGGGAGCGGTAGATACGCAGTATTTT. This rearrangement joins TRBV29-1 to TRBJ2-3; 14 nucleotides align to TRBD2. V lost 4 bases, J lost 5 bases, and 11 bases stayed unmatched. The CDR3 consists of 17 residues. Germline V gene sequence: CDR1 SQVTM, CDR2 ANQGSEA.